The present T cell receptor beta chain was sequenced within a study of blood T cells in healthy people across ages. Study-wide results and caveats: Observed TCR beta diversity per million T cells went down as age went up. This fall followed a roughly linear course with age.

The authors ran a second PCR of 7 to 11 cycles using a sample-barcoded 5' primer and a J-beta primer mix. Each of the samples gave a minimum of 2.5 million paired-end reads that contained CDR3. MiXCR, applied by TCRdb to the 5' RACE reads, yields one record per CDR3 protein. The sample carries about 760,000 distinct CDR3 sequences, approximately 60% recorded once. This clonotype occurred once. Its antigen remains unknown. The V end was cut by 1 base, the J end by 8 bases, with 8 bases between. Germline V gene lookup returns CDR1 MNHNS and CDR2 SASEGT. The CDR3 is made up of 12 amino acids. V usage is TRBV6-1 and J usage is TRBJ1-2, with D unresolved. The source of this sequence is a man aged 40-55 years in good health. Sequencing input: blood. This CDR3 reads CASSEGHWGYTF. The CDR3 DNA reads as TGTGCCAGCAGTGAAGGGCATTGGGGCTACACCTTC.